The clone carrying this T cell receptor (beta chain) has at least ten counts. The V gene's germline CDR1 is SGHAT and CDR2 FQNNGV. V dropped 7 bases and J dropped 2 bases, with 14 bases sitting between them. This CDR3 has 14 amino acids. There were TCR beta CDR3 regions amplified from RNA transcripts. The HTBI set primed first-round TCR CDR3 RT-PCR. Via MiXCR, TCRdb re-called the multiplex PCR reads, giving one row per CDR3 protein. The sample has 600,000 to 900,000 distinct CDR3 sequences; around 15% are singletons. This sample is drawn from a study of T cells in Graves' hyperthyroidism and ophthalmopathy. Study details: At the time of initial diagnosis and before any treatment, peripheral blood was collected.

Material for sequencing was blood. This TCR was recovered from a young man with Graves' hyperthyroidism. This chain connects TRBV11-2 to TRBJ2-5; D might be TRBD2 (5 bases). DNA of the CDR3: TGTGCCAGCAAAGACTATTCTCGGCAAGAGACCCAGTACTTC. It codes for CASKDYSRQETQYF.